This T cell receptor (beta chain) is from a study of cytomegalovirus exposure and HLA in healthy donors. Healthy bone marrow donors made up the donors. The primer mix had 60 Vbeta and 13 Jbeta primers. Sequencing was performed with immunoSEQ multiplex PCR; in TCRdb, only in-frame clones are kept and a portion is missing. The table lists about 76,000 clones, more than 55% of them singletons. Study-level findings and limits: Presence/absence comparisons presumed near-even sequencing depth among donors. The availability of immune exposure information extended only to CMV serostatus.

Germline CDR1 and CDR2: SGHRS and YFSETQ. The CDR3 runs 13 residues. V dropped 4 bases and J dropped 2; count of bases not matched to a gene: 3. As regards this clone: Its antigen is not identified. The sample carries other DNA sequences with the same CDR3.

The receptor's source is a man in his 60s in good health and CMV-seropositive. The V gene is TRBV5-1, the J gene TRBJ2-7, with 7 bases lining up with TRBD1. The sample consisted of PBMCs. As DNA, the CDR3 is TGCGCCAGCAGCAGAGGACAGGCCTACGAGCAGTACTTC. It codes for CASSRGQAYEQYF.